This TCR beta chain was sequenced during a study of blood T cell repertoires in COVID-19 (dated by TCRdb to 2020 to 2022). With regard to the full study: Collaborator samples came from the United States, Italy and Spain and covered acute and convalescent phases of COVID-19. The material from the prospective study consisted of cDNA or gDNA derived from T cells, B-cell-depleted T cells, or PBMCs. Subjects who had been exposed to COVID-19, were actively infected with it, or had recovered from it provided the deeply sampled blood TCRbeta repertoires that made up the dataset. The repertoires were released in a freely available public database meant as a resource for research on the immune response to SARS-CoV-2. The samples were drawn from two sources: the first 160 participants of the ongoing ImmuneRACE study, and 950 to 1,500 subjects contributed by 6 global collaborators. Nearly every sample came with metadata listing a de-identified subject ID, COVID-19 status, age in years and sex. Where HLA class I and class II types were available, the types were taken from metadata supplied by the sample provider, not from assay-based typing. Overall study outcomes, separate from this receptor: Clinical and demographic metadata were provided uncurated, with the amount varying by source and participant.

As for this clone: The specificity of this receptor is unknown. No qualities accompany the bases; no much larger clone lies one base away.

CDR1 MDHEN and CDR2 SYDVKM are derived from the germline V gene. Relative to germline, V is 7 bases shorter and J is 2 bases shorter, with 16 bases between their ends. Including cysteine and phenylalanine, the CDR3 has 15 amino acids. The entry retains the CDR3 DNA only, 45 bases that are in frame from base 1. Enrolling through a virtual design, the prospective study's participants ranged in age from roughly 18 to 89 years and lived across 20 to 30 United States geographic areas. In the prospective study, participants were assigned to cohorts based on the clinical history participants reported in a screening survey and a study questionnaire. Exposed participants had been in contact with someone with a PCR-confirmed or clinician-diagnosed COVID-19 case within 2 weeks of study entry. In the prospective study, whole blood, serum and a nasopharyngeal or oropharyngeal swab were collected from each participant by mobile phlebotomists. Over a roughly 2-month period, participants in the prospective study had the option of providing additional blood draws and questionnaires. Blood samples from the prospective study were shipped frozen or at room temperature prior to DNA extraction.

TCRbeta CDR3 regions were amplified from genomic DNA using the immunoSEQ Assay, a bias-controlled multiplex PCR. Under the source paper's analysis protocol: The number of nucleated cells in each sample was estimated by amplification of reference gene primers within the assay. To quantify the absolute abundance of each unique TCRbeta CDR3 rearrangement, sequence reads were collapsed and filtered. For each sample, productive Simpson clonality was calculated as the square root of Simpson's diversity index across productive rearrangements. This immuneACCESS table, as held by TCRdb, lists in-frame sequences with V and J called but not all clones. Of the missing ones, under half trace to an unresolved V gene in checked studies; the others have no known cause. The V and J calls and clone size are taken from that table; D and trimming were inferred from the DNA. Here the sample has almost 350,000 clones; 88% occur a single time. The ten largest clones take up approximately 0.97% of the sample.

The clonotype comes from a woman in her 30s who had been exposed to COVID-19. The sample was PBMCs or T cells enriched from blood (not recorded which). The chain couples TRBV28 to TRBJ2-3; TRBD2 might be the D gene, on 7 matching bases. CDR3 protein: CASTQGGDPTDTQYF. The DNA sequence is TGTGCCAGCACTCAAGGGGGGGACCCCACAGATACGCAGTATTTT. With the portions outside the CDR3 filled from the reference TRBV28 and TRBJ2-3 genes, the complete variable region becomes DVKVTQSSRYLVKRTGEKVFLECVQDMDHENMFWYRQDPGLGLRLIYFSYDVKMKEKGDIPEGYSVSREKKERFSLILESASTNQTSMYLCASTQGGDPTDTQYFGPGTRLTVL.